This passage covers 23 T cell receptor beta chains from one sample sequenced in a study of human T cells and chemical hapten exposure. The time point was: patch test 1, 2 weeks after DPC sensitization. The sample's treatment: therapeutic diphenylcyclopropenone sensitization with weekly scalp DPC. TCRdb reprocessed the RACE reads via MiXCR and lists one record per CDR3 protein. The table has roughly 180,000 distinct CDR3 sequences, about 22% seen once. The sequences come from whole blood, collected in connection with sensitization to the hapten diphenylcyclopropenone (DPC). The receptors were gathered from a woman aged 50 to 60 with alopecia areata. Some clones in this sample may be carry-over from other donors' samples.

This clonotype was recorded a few times. This chain joins TRBV5-1 and TRBJ2-2; D not certain. This CDR3 has 16 amino acids. The germline gives CDR1 SGHRS, CDR2 YFSETQ. The V gene lost 5 bases and the J gene lost 0 bases, with 14 bases spanning the gap. CDR3 protein: CASRLQGAPNTGELFF. The CDR3 bases are TGCGCCAGCAGATTGCAAGGAGCCCCGAACACCGGGGAGCTGTTTTTT.

This clonotype was detected only a few times. The gene calls are TRBV29-1 and TRBJ2-1; D may be TRBD1 (6 bases). The CDR3 sequence is 14 residues long. Germline V gives CDR1 SQVTM, CDR2 ANQGSEA. V was cut by 2 bases and J by 7 bases, with 15 bases left in between. CDR3 region: CSVENSLGGNEQFF. In nucleotides, the CDR3 is TGCAGCGTTGAAAACTCGCTAGGGGGAAATGAGCAGTTCTTC.

This clonotype has a handful of counts. The rearrangement uses TRBV5-1 and TRBJ2-5; D unclear. Germline CDR1 is SGHRS and CDR2 is YFSETQ. V lost 7 bases and J lost 1, with 14 bases in between. The CDR3 covers 14 residues. The CDR3 DNA is TGCGCCAGCCGCCCCCAACCGTCCCAAGAGACCCAGTACTTC. This translates into CASRPQPSQETQYF.

This clonotype occurred a few times. The chain has TRBV7-2 and TRBJ1-3, with 9 bases identical to TRBD1. Germline V CDR1 and CDR2: SGHTA, FQGNSA. The V and J ends lost 5 bases and 6 bases, in that order; junction bases with no gene match: 5. The CDR3 runs to 14 residues. This chain's CDR3 is CASSPGTGLNTIYF. The CDR3 DNA follows: TGTGCCAGCAGCCCAGGGACAGGGCTAAACACCATATATTTT.

The chain is built from TRBV3-1 and TRBJ2-7, with D uncertain. The ends were cut back, 5 bases at V and 2 bases at J, with 13 bases in the middle. The germline CDR1 and CDR2 sequences are LGHDT and YNNKEL (reference sequence). This CDR3 is 14 amino acids long. The CDR3 here is CASSSRTLTYEQYF. In DNA form, the CDR3 reads TGTGCCAGCAGCTCTCGGACCCTCACCTACGAGCAGTACTTC.

The chain recombines TRBV14 with TRBJ2-3; D is possibly TRBD1 or TRBD2 (6 bases each). Germline V gene sequence: CDR1 SGHDN, CDR2 FVKESK. Trimming took off 1 base at V and 6 bases at J, with 11 bases between the two ends. CDR3 length equals 14 residues. The CDR3 reads CASSQVGGFDTQYF. CDR3 sequence (DNA): TGTGCCAGCAGCCAAGTCGGGGGCTTTGATACGCAGTATTTT.

The chain links TRBV30 to TRBJ1-3; D remains ambiguous. CDR3 size: 14 residues. Looked up from germline, CDR1 is GTSNPN and CDR2 is SVGIG (reference sequence). V lost 2 bases, J lost 1 base, and 9 bases lay in between. The CDR3 bases are TGTGCCTGGAGTAACGTGATTTCTGGAAACACCATATATTTT. Translation gives CAWSNVISGNTIYF.

The J gene is TRBJ1-6, the V gene TRBV11-2; D uncertain. The CDR3 sequence is 14 residues long. Germline loops: CDR1 SGHAT, CDR2 FQNNGV. The V and J ends lost 7 bases and 5 bases respectively, with 12 bases between them. The CDR3: CASTLSGNNSPLHF. The CDR3, as DNA: TGTGCCAGCACCCTTAGTGGGAATAATTCACCCCTCCACTTT.

This clonotype was seen more than once but under ten times. The rearrangement joins TRBV29-1 to TRBJ2-5; D perhaps matches TRBD1 (6 bases). Germline V gene sequence: CDR1 SQVTM, CDR2 ANQGSEA. The CDR3 has 13 residues. Trimming took off 6 bases at V and 3 bases at J, with 14 bases between the two ends. The CDR3 region has the DNA TGCAGCGTCGGACAGAGACGGAAAGAGACCCAGTACTTC. Translating gives CSVGQRRKETQYF. Full variable domain (rest looked up from reference TRBV29-1 and TRBJ2-5): SAVISQKPSRDICQRGTSLTIQCQVDSQVTMMFWYRQQPGQSLTLIATANQGSEATYESGFVIDKFPISRPNLTFSTLTVSNMSPEDSSIYLCSVGQRRKETQYFGPGTRLLVL.

A few counts support this clonotype. This sequence joins TRBV29-1 and TRBJ2-5, with TRBD2 identical over 11 bases. CDR3 length equals 14 residues. Trimming took 1 base from V and 8 from J; bases not matched to a gene: 6. The germline gives CDR1 SQVTM, CDR2 ANQGSEA. The CDR3: CSVEGLAGGITQYF. The CDR3 nucleotides read TGCAGCGTTGAAGGGCTAGCGGGAGGTATAACCCAGTACTTC.

V and J are TRBV7-9 and TRBJ2-3, with D perhaps TRBD2 (7 bases). V shed 5 bases and J shed 2 bases, with 23 bases lying between them. CDR1 and CDR2 from the germline V gene are SEHNR and FQNEAQ (reference sequence). The CDR3 is made up of 18 amino acids. CDR3 region: CASSQPSSGGSSTDTQYF. The CDR3 region has the DNA TGTGCCAGCAGCCAACCAAGTTCGGGGGGCAGCTCCACAGATACGCAGTATTTT.

This clonotype appeared a few times. V gene TRBV10-3 combines with J gene TRBJ1-2, with 11 bases matching TRBD1. CDR1 and CDR2 from the germline V gene are ENHRY and SYGVKD. The junction had 8 bases not matched to a gene; V was cut back by 4 bases and J by 4 bases. CDR3 length: 16 residues. CDR3 coding DNA: TGTGCCATCAGTGGGCCCCCGGGACAGGGGGGCTATGGCTACACCTTC. This gives the protein CAISGPPGQGGYGYTF.

This chain links TRBV20-1 with TRBJ1-5; a possible D gene is TRBD1 (6 bases). The length of the CDR3 is 16 residues. V was clipped by 1 base and J by 8 bases, with 21 bases between them. Germline V gene data show CDR1 as DFQATT and CDR2 as SNEGSKA (reference sequence). Here the CDR3 reads CSARGGTMKAKEPQHF. CDR3 nucleotides: TGCAGTGCTAGAGGAGGGACAATGAAAGCCAAGGAGCCCCAGCATTTT.

Only a few counts were recorded for this clonotype. The chain's CDR3 is CASSLLAGGSEQFF. The CDR3 bases are TGTGCCAGCAGCCTACTAGCGGGAGGAAGTGAGCAGTTCTTC. The rearrangement joins TRBV12-3 or TRBV12-4 to TRBJ2-1, with TRBD2 matching 12 bases. The CDR3 sequence is 14 residues long. The trim removed 6 bases at V and 9 bases at J, leaving 6 bases unmatched.

CDR3 sequence reads: CASSWGYTEAFF. Here the CDR3 DNA reads TGTGCCAGCAGCTGGGGATACACTGAAGCTTTCTTT. The chain joins TRBV7-2 to TRBJ1-1; D gene unclear. The ends were cut back, 4 bases at V and 3 bases at J, with 6 bases in the middle. Per the germline V gene, CDR1 is SGHTA and CDR2 is FQGNSA. The CDR3 is 12 residues long.

This clonotype was seen a handful of times. The chain links TRBV29-1 to TRBJ2-1, with D possibly TRBD2 on 6 matching bases. V lost 7 bases and J lost 2, with 15 bases in between. The CDR3 is made up of 14 amino acids. CDR1 and CDR2 (germline): SQVTM, ANQGSEA. Here the CDR3 DNA reads TGCAGCGCTTCCGTAGCGGCAACCTACAATGAGCAGTTCTTC. Protein product: CSASVAATYNEQFF.

This clonotype was counted between two and nine times. This CDR3 is CASSFREGWDEQYF. CDR3 nucleotide sequence: TGCGCCAGCAGCTTCCGGGAGGGCTGGGACGAGCAGTACTTC. The chain recombines TRBV5-1 with TRBJ2-7; 8 bases fit TRBD2. V trimming: 2 bases; J trimming: 5 bases; junction bases outside the gene matches: 6. The CDR3 length is 14 residues. Germline V gives CDR1 SGHRS, CDR2 YFSETQ.

The gene calls are TRBV14 and TRBJ1-4; the D is unclear. V shed 1 base and J shed 7 bases, with 7 bases lying between them. Germline CDR1 SGHDN, CDR2 FVKESK. CDR3 length: 13 residues. The CDR3 loop reads CASSQVISEKLFF. CDR3 nucleotides: TGTGCCAGCAGCCAAGTAATCTCTGAAAAACTGTTTTTT.

A few counts support this clonotype. The V gene is TRBV29-1, the J gene TRBJ1-1; D remains unclear. Per germline, CDR1 SQVTM and CDR2 ANQGSEA. This CDR3 comprises 14 residues. The V end lost 7 bases, the J end lost 1 base, and 16 bases lay between the germline ends. CDR3 amino acids: CSADGILGNTEAFF. CDR3 DNA sequence: TGCAGCGCCGATGGCATTCTCGGGAACACTGAAGCTTTCTTT.

This clonotype was seen more than once but under ten times. V is TRBV11-3 and J is TRBJ2-1; possible D gene TRBD2, 5 bases. The germline V and J ends were trimmed by 3 bases and 1 base, with 7 bases remaining between them. This CDR3 is built from 14 residues. The germline V gene has CDR1 SGHNT and CDR2 YENEEA. CDR3 nucleotides: TGTGCCAGCAGCTTCGAGGGTTCCTACAATGAGCAGTTCTTC. Translated, it gives CASSFEGSYNEQFF.

This clonotype was detected only a few times. V usage is TRBV29-1 and J usage is TRBJ1-1; D not resolved. The germline gives CDR1 SQVTM, CDR2 ANQGSEA. This CDR3 has 14 residues. V lost 4 bases and J 10 bases, leaving 22 bases between the germline ends. Here the CDR3 reads CSVGSSGFWSGAFF. CDR3 DNA: TGCAGCGTTGGAAGCTCGGGATTTTGGAGCGGAGCTTTCTTT.

V and J are TRBV5-1 and TRBJ2-5; 8 positions match TRBD1. CDR1 is SGHRS, CDR2 YFSETQ, per germline. The CDR3 is made up of 15 amino acids. The V and J ends lost 0 bases and 1 base, in that order; junction bases with no gene match: 2. The CDR3 loop is CASSLVGQGQETQYF. The CDR3 region has the DNA TGCGCCAGCAGCTTGGTCGGACAGGGCCAAGAGACCCAGTACTTC.

This clonotype appeared a few times. The chain carries TRBV6-4 and TRBJ1-2; TRBD1 aligns across 8 bases. Germline CDR1 is MRHNA and CDR2 is SNTAGT. This CDR3 has 15 amino acids. The V segment lost 0 bases and the J segment 6 bases; nucleotides outside the gene matches: 6. The CDR3 coding sequence is TGTGCCAGCAGTGACTCGCCAGGGGGCATCGATGGCTACACCTTC. This codes for CASSDSPGGIDGYTF.